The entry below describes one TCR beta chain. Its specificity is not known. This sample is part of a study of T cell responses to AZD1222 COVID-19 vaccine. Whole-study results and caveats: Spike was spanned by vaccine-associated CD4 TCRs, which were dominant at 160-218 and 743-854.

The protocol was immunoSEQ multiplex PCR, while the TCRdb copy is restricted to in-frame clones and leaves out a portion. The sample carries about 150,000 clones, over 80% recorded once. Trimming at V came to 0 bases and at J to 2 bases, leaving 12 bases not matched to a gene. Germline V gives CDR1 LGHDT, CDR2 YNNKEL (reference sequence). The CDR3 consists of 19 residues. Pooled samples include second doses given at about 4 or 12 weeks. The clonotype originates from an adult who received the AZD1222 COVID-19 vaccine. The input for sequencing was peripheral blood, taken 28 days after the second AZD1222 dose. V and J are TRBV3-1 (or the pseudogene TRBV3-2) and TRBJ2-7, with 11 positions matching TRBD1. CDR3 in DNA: TGTGCCAGCAGCCAAGATAATTTAGGTATGGGACAGGGGGCCTACGAGCAGTACTTC. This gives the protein CASSQDNLGMGQGAYEQYF.